This T cell receptor beta chain came from a study of shared clonotypes between healthy human individuals (dated by TCRdb to 2018 to 2020). Looking at the study overall: The cohort comprised a couple of women and three men aged 18 to 49 years. For each donor, CD4 naive and CD4 memory were each given three plates, CD8 naive was given two plates, and CD8 memory was given one plate. To estimate repertoire size and how much clonotype sharing occurs between individuals, the study deeply sequenced the blood TCR repertoires of roughly 5 healthy adults. To increase sequencing depth and limit assay-specific biases, different laboratories used diverse techniques to prepare libraries and sequence TCR repertoires. Per donor, leukapheresis produced somewhere between about 0.94 and 10 billion PBMCs. What the study reported, not specific to this receptor: Based on pairwise subsampling, the degree of clonotype sharing among donors was expected to be affected by sequencing depth. Rarefaction of sorted-subset datasets indicated incomplete sequencing despite the large sequencing depth. Sampling was restricted to blood, and TCR repertoires in tissue are likely to differ from TCR repertoires in blood. Compared with non-shared clonotypes, clonotypes shared by all four sorted-subset donors had higher generation probabilities. The small number of donors limited the genetic and exposure-history diversity represented. Across a handful of donors, approximately 5% of naive CD4, around 3.5% of naive CD8, 2.3% of memory CD4, and roughly 0.41% of memory CD8 clonotypes were shared. Naive subsets generally had larger estimated clonotype richness than memory subsets did.

Note on this clone: The specificity of this receptor is unknown. No base quality values were provided; no much bigger clone lies one nucleotide off.

The CDR3 measures 15 amino acids from cysteine to phenylalanine. The sequence is cut down to CDR3 DNA, 45 bases in frame from base 1. V is pared back by 4 bases and J by 3 bases, with 16 bases lying between the germline termini. In the germline V gene, CDR1 corresponds to MGHRA and CDR2 to YSYEKL. Using the deep immunoSEQ assay, multiplex PCR amplified TCR CDR3 regions from genomic DNA. Genomic DNA extracted from each cell subset was distributed evenly over all wells of several immunoSEQ 96-well plates, and each plate served as one replicate. For sorted subsets, each replicate PCR was loaded with approximately 190 ng genomic DNA, equivalent to roughly 30,000 T cell genomes. The purified libraries were quantified using a Qubit 3.0 fluorometer, sized with a Bioanalyzer 2100, and then quantified again using the KAPA Library Quantification kit. A separate single-read 150-cycle Illumina NextSeq 550 flow cell was used to sequence each immunoSEQ 96-well plate. Per the authors' processing: Because the immunoSEQ output held only junctional sequences and lacked quality scores, the filtering could not match the filtering applied to full-length reads. To assign V/J genes and CDR3, sequences were annotated against IMGT germline references using PyIR, a Python wrapper for IgBLAST v1.9. Reads were removed for weak V/J assignments (E-value above 1e-6), missing CDR3, stop codons, out-of-frame junctions, or ambiguous translated residues. V3J clonotypes were defined as sequences sharing the same inferred V gene, J gene, and CDR3 amino acid sequence. Percentage overlap between repertoires was computed as shared unique clonotypes divided by the size of the smaller repertoire. Three approaches were used to assess repertoire richness: RTK rarefaction, the Chao1 estimator, and Recon v2.1 estimates of unobserved clonotypes. Generation probabilities for all TCRbeta clonotypes obtained by the gDNA method from a handful of donors were computed using OLGA. The table was pulled from immuneACCESS by TCRdb, which kept in-frame rearrangements only. Such tables lose some clones; where checked, under half of the loss comes from unresolved V genes, and the rest has no known cause. Clone size and V and J calls were adopted from that table, with D and trimming inferred from the DNA. The sample includes over 2 million clones, with 92% observed a single time. The ten largest clones capture around 0.35% of the sample.

Healthy HIV-negative adults with no recently reported acute infections or vaccinations were included as donors. All donors were Caucasian adults living in Nashville, Tennessee, USA. Magnetic negative selection was used to enrich CD4+ T cells, after which naive cells were positively selected on CD45RA and the negative fraction became the memory subset. After blood collection by leukapheresis, PBMCs were isolated using Ficoll-Histopaque density gradient centrifugation and then cryopreserved in the vapor phase of liquid nitrogen. Analytical flow cytometry was used to check the purity and quantity of every magnetically sorted T cell population. Genomic DNA was isolated from each sorted fraction and quantified by UV absorbance on a Nanodrop 2000c.

The TCR comes from a young man in good health. Some clones in this sample may be carry-over from other donors' samples. The sequencing input was naive CD4+ T cells from PBMCs. In light of the paper, this sample's cell subset or site label describes: CD45RA+ positively selected. The rearranged segments are TRBV4-1 and TRBJ2-7; the D gene cannot be resolved beyond TRBD1 or TRBD2, each matching 5 bases. The CDR3 reads as follows: CASSPGRDPFYEQYF. In nucleotides, the sequence is TGCGCCAGCAGCCCTGGTAGGGACCCCTTCTACGAGCAGTACTTC.